This T cell receptor beta chain was captured in a study of identical twins' blood T cells. V lost 6 bases and J 0 bases, leaving 17 bases between the germline ends. The CDR3 consists of 16 residues. Germline loops: CDR1 SGHAT, CDR2 FQNNGV. TCRdb re-called the 5' RACE reads with MiXCR, one entry per CDR3 protein. Here the sample spans 300,000 to 450,000 distinct CDR3 sequences, about 28% being singletons. The genes are TRBV11-2 and TRBJ2-5; D perhaps matches TRBD1 (6 bases). The specimen sequenced was PBMCs. The sequence was collected from a woman aged 18-50 years in good health. CDR3: CASRSTGTMYQETQYF. In DNA, the CDR3 is TGTGCCAGCAGATCGACCGGGACAATGTACCAAGAGACCCAGTACTTC.